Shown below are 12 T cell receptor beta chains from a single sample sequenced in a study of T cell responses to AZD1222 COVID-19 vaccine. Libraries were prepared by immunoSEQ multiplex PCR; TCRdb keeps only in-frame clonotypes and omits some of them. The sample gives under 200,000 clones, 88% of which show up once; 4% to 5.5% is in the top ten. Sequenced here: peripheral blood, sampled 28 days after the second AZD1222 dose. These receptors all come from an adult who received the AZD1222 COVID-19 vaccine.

The CDR3 nucleotides are TGTGCCAGCGGCCGACTAGCCCCGACCGGGGAGCTGTTTTTT. Translation gives CASGRLAPTGELFF. V and J are TRBV6-2 or TRBV6-3 and TRBJ2-2; 7 bases are shared with TRBD2. The germline gives CDR1 MNHEY, CDR2 SVGEGT. The V segment lost 8 bases and the J segment 5 bases; nucleotides outside the gene matches: 8. The CDR3 has 14 residues.

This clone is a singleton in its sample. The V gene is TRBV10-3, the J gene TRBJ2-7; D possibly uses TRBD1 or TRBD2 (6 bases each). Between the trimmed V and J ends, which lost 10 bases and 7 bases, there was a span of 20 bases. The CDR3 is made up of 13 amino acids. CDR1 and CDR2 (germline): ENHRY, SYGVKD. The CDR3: CATSWPGAGEQYF. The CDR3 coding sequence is TGTGCCACATCCTGGCCGGGGGCCGGGGAGCAGTACTTC.

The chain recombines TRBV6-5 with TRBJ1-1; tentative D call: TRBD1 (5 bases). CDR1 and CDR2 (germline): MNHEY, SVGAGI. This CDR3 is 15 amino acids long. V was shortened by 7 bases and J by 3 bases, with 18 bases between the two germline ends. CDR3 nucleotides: TGTGCCAGCATTCTCTCGTGGGGGTCCTACACTGAAGCTTTCTTT. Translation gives CASILSWGSYTEAFF.

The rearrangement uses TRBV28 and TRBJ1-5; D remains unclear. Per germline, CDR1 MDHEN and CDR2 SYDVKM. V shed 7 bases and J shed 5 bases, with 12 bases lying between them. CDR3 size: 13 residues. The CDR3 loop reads CASTFRRDQPQHF. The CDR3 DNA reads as TGTGCCAGCACCTTTAGGAGGGATCAGCCCCAGCATTTT.

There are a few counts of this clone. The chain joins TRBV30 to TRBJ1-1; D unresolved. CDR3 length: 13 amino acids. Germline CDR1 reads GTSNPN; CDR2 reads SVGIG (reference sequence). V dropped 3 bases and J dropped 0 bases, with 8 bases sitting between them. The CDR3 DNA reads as TGTGCCTGGAGAGTCTCCCTGAACACTGAAGCTTTCTTT. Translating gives CAWRVSLNTEAFF.

CDR3 amino acids: CASSPRQARTDTQYF. The CDR3 DNA reads as TGTGCCAGCAGCCCGAGGCAAGCCCGCACAGATACGCAGTATTTT. The chain carries TRBV7-9 and TRBJ2-3; D is ambiguous. The CDR3 is 15 residues long. Germline V gives CDR1 SEHNR, CDR2 FQNEAQ (reference sequence). Trimming took off 5 bases at V and 1 base at J, with 13 bases between the two ends.

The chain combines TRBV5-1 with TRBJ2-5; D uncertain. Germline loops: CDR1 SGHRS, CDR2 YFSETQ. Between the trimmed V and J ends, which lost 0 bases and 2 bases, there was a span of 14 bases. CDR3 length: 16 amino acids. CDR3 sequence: CASSLGSSRRQETQYF. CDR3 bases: TGCGCCAGCAGCTTGGGGTCTTCGCGGAGACAAGAGACCCAGTACTTC.

The CDR3 is CASSQGTGLRAPLHF. For the CDR3, the DNA is TGTGCCAGCAGCCAAGGGACAGGCCTCAGAGCACCCCTCCACTTT. The chain uses TRBV4-2 and TRBJ1-6; 7 bases map to TRBD1. V gave up 1 base and J gave up 11 bases; unmatched junction bases: 8. The CDR3 totals 15 residues. Germline lookup yields CDR1 LGHNA and CDR2 YNFKEQ.

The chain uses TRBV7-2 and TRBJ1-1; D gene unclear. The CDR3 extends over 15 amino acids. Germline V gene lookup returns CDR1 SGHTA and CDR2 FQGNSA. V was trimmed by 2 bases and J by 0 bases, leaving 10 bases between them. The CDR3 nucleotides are TGTGCCAGCAGCTTATTCCCAGCCATGAACACTGAAGCTTTCTTT. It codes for CASSLFPAMNTEAFF.

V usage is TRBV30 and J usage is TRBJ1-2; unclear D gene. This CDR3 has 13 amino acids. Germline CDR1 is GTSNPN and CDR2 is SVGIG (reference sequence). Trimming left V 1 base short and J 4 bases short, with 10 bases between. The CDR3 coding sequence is TGTGCCTGGAGTGAGAGGGCGGGCTATGGCTACACCTTC. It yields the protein CAWSERAGYGYTF.

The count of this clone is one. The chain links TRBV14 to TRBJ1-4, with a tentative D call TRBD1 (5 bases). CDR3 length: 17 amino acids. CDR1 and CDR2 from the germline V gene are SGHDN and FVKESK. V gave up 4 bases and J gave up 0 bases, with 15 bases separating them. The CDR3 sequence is CASSPGTHLPTNEKLFF. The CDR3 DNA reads TGTGCCAGCAGCCCGGGGACGCACCTTCCAACTAATGAAAAACTGTTTTTT.

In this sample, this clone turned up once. DNA for the CDR3: TGTGCCAGTAGTATAAACCAAGACGGGGAGCTGTTTTTT. Residues: CASSINQDGELFF. The chain recombines TRBV19 with TRBJ2-2; D not certain. This CDR3 is 13 amino acids long. V gave up 2 bases and J gave up 7 bases, with 8 bases separating them. Germline V gene lookup returns CDR1 LNHDA and CDR2 SQIVND (reference sequence).